A single sample gave rise to the 8 T cell receptor beta chains below, sequenced in a study of T cells of healthy individuals. MiXCR was run by TCRdb on the 5' RACE reads, yielding one entry per CDR3 protein. The sample includes roughly 76,000 distinct CDR3 sequences, about 5% of them seen just once. The receptor set was obtained from a female donor in good health.

A single count supports this clonotype. This could be a read error, since a much larger clone is one nucleotide away. Written as DNA, the CDR3 is TGTGCCAGCAGCTACCAAATAGAAGCGGGAGGTGGCGAGACCCAGTACTTC. Protein sequence: CASSYQIEAGGGETQYF. The gene calls are TRBV14 and TRBJ2-5; the match to TRBD2 covers 9 bases. CDR3 size: 17 residues. The V gene end was trimmed by 5 bases and the J gene end by 5 bases; junction bases not matched to a gene: 15. The germline gives CDR1 SGHDN, CDR2 FVKESK.

The V call is TRBV6-6, the J call TRBJ2-3, with TRBD2 as a possible D gene (7 bases). This CDR3 spans 14 amino acids. V gave up 7 bases and J gave up 2 bases, with 13 bases separating them. Germline V gene data show CDR1 as MNHNY and CDR2 as SVGAGI (reference sequence). The CDR3 coding sequence is TGTGCCAGCACGAGGGGGGGTGTCACAGATACGCAGTATTTT. It translates to CASTRGGVTDTQYF.

The DNA of the CDR3 is TGTGCCAGCAAGTCAGCGGCGGGGGGTAACAATGAGCAGTTCTTC. The encoded protein is CASKSAAGGNNEQFF. The chain recombines TRBV27 with TRBJ2-1, with 8 bases that match TRBD2. The CDR3 runs to 15 residues. Germline values: CDR1 MNHEY, CDR2 SMNVEV (reference sequence). Trimming took 7 bases from V and 5 from J; bases not matched to a gene: 10.

Ten or more counts support this clonotype. This chain links TRBV27 with TRBJ2-3; D gene uncertain. Trimming left V 5 bases short and J 2 bases short, with 17 bases between. The CDR3 runs to 16 residues. Per germline, CDR1 MNHEY and CDR2 SMNVEV (reference sequence). CDR3 loop: CASSPLEAGATDTQYF. Written as DNA, the CDR3 is TGTGCCAGCAGTCCCCTTGAGGCCGGTGCCACAGATACGCAGTATTTT.

The V gene is TRBV28, the J gene TRBJ2-7; weak D call: TRBD2 (7 bases). V was shortened by 2 bases and J by 5 bases, with 16 bases between the two germline ends. CDR3 length equals 15 residues. CDR1 and CDR2 (germline): MDHEN, SYDVKM. Here the CDR3 reads CASSLALGGGHEQYF. The CDR3 region has the DNA TGTGCCAGCAGTTTAGCTTTGGGAGGGGGTCACGAGCAGTACTTC.

This clonotype was observed at least ten times. This chain connects TRBV4-3 to TRBJ2-3, with 9 bases aligning to TRBD2. The ends lost 4 bases at V and 3 bases at J; junction bases unmatched: 8. Looked up from germline, CDR1 is LGHNA and CDR2 is YSLEER. The CDR3 totals 16 residues. The CDR3 sequence: CASSRDPSGKTDTQYF. The CDR3 DNA sequence: TGCGCCAGCAGCCGAGACCCTAGCGGGAAGACAGATACGCAGTATTTT.

The chain employs TRBV6-6 and TRBJ2-4; no clear D. The CDR3 sequence is 16 residues long. V lost 1 base to trimming and J lost 7 bases, with 17 bases between them. CDR1 is MNHNY, CDR2 SVGAGI, per germline (reference sequence). The CDR3: CASSYLIGDLTNIQYF. Written as DNA, the CDR3 is TGTGCCAGCAGTTACTTAATCGGAGACCTCACGAACATTCAGTACTTC.

This clonotype came up many times. The chain's CDR3 is CAWGGAPSYNEQFF. The CDR3 DNA sequence: TGTGCCTGGGGGGGGGCTCCATCCTACAATGAGCAGTTCTTC. This sequence joins TRBV30 and TRBJ2-1; tentative D call: TRBD2 (7 bases). Germline CDR1 GTSNPN, CDR2 SVGIG (reference sequence). V was clipped by 5 bases and J by 1 base, with 12 bases between them. This CDR3 comprises 14 residues. The full variable domain, rest sourced from reference TRBV30 and TRBJ2-1, is SQTIHQWPATLVQPVGSPLSLECTVEGTSNPNLYWYRQAAGRGLQLLFYSVGIGQISSEVPQNLSASRPQDRQFILSSKKLLLSDSGFYLCAWGGAPSYNEQFFGPGTRLTVL.